The 5 T cell receptor beta chains below were found in one sample sequenced in a study of cytomegalovirus exposure and HLA in healthy donors. Vbeta (60) and Jbeta (13) primers were used in the PCR. Profiled with immunoSEQ multiplex PCR; TCRdb holds only in-frame clones, not every one. Of more than 110,000 clones listed, about three quarters are singletons. The specimen sequenced was PBMCs. Source of these receptors: a woman aged 40 to 49 in good health and CMV-seronegative.

The V and J genes are TRBV6-5 and TRBJ1-1; D remains unclear. This CDR3 region has 11 residues. The germline V and J ends were trimmed by 6 bases and 7 bases, with 9 bases remaining between them. Germline lookup yields CDR1 MNHEY and CDR2 SVGAGI. The CDR3 DNA reads TGTGCCAGCAGAACAGCCATTGAAGCTTTCTTT. Amino acids: CASRTAIEAFF.

V gene TRBV7-3 combines with J gene TRBJ2-1, with 11 bases lining up with TRBD2. Germline V gene data show CDR1 as SGHTA and CDR2 as FQGTGA. The CDR3 length is 16 residues. V lost 2 bases, J lost 2 bases, and 2 bases stayed unmatched. CDR3 sequence (DNA): TGTGCCAGCAGCTTAGTAGCGGGGGGGACCTACAATGAGCAGTTCTTC. The encoded protein is CASSLVAGGTYNEQFF.

This sequence joins TRBV28 and TRBJ2-3, with D possibly matching TRBD1 (6 bases). The CDR3 contains 14 residues. V gave up 6 bases and J gave up 2 bases, with 12 bases separating them. Germline V gene lookup returns CDR1 MDHEN and CDR2 SYDVKM. In DNA form, the CDR3 reads TGTGCCAGCAGACGGACAGCTTACACAGATACGCAGTATTTT. Residues: CASRRTAYTDTQYF.

This sequence joins TRBV2 and TRBJ1-3; unclear D gene. Germline assignment: CDR1 SNHLY and CDR2 FYNNEI. V shed 8 bases and J shed 4 bases, with 9 bases lying between them. The length of the CDR3 is 12 residues. The CDR3 DNA sequence: TGTGCCAGCTTAGCAAGGGGAAACACCATATATTTT. Encoded protein: CASLARGNTIYF.

The rearrangement links TRBV10-3 to TRBJ1-2; 9 positions agree with TRBD1. CDR3 length: 13 residues. Looked up from germline, CDR1 is ENHRY and CDR2 is SYGVKD. V shed 5 bases, J shed 4 bases, and the junction held 2 bases outside the gene matches. The CDR3 DNA follows: TGTGCCATCAGTTCGGACAGGGGCTATGGCTACACCTTC. Its translation: CAISSDRGYGYTF.